This T cell receptor (beta chain) was captured in a study of CD8+ T cells in alopecia areata. Study-level findings and limits: Affected lesional scalp, above all in alopecia totalis/universalis, was more clonal than normal scalp. Normal-skin resident alphabeta T cells also appear among scalp sample sequences.

In regard to this clone: The antigen is unknown.

Treatment: oral pan-JAK inhibitor, 5-10 mg twice daily. Samples from alopecia areata patients were lesional scalp punch biopsies and peripheral blood. This CDR3 comprises 17 residues. Per germline, CDR1 SGHTA and CDR2 FQGNSA. With 4 bases clipped from V and 5 bases from J, the junction kept 11 bases outside the gene matches. Extracted from the samples, RNA was reverse transcribed into cDNA to serve as the sequencing template. The protocol was immunoSEQ multiplex PCR, while the TCRdb copy is restricted to in-frame clones and leaves out a portion. This repertoire shows approximately 200,000 clones, approximately 45% found once; its top ten account for about 2.6%.

V usage is TRBV7-2 and J usage is TRBJ2-7; the match to TRBD2 covers 13 bases. The TCR sequence derives from a human donor with alopecia areata. The starting material was CD4+ T cells sorted from blood, obtained at roughly week 36, from a patient treated with tofacitinib. The CDR3 protein is CASSSPGLAGPTHEQYF. CDR3 nucleotides: TGTGCCAGCAGCTCGCCGGGACTAGCGGGACCTACCCACGAGCAGTACTTC.